A selection of T cell receptor beta chains follows, all from one sample in a study of regulatory T cells in long-lasting Graves disease. Each CDR3 protein is one row after TCRdb ran MiXCR on the multiplex PCR reads. The sample gives around 320,000 distinct CDR3 sequences, around 17% of which show up once; roughly 27% is in the top ten. These data were likewise used in another study, on T cells in Graves' hyperthyroidism and ophthalmopathy.

Sample: peripheral blood mononuclear cells (PBMCs), taken at new diagnosis, from a patient treated with antithyroid drugs. The source of these receptors is a man aged 35 to 55 with Graves disease. CDR3s include the opening cysteine and the closing phenylalanine or tryptophan. D genes are given only for firm matches. The listing skips clone size in some rows; elsewhere it reads once, few, many or a size class.

>many|.|TRBV11-2|TRBJ1-1
CASSFRERYTEAFF
TGTGCCAGCAGCTTCCGCGAGAGGTACACTGAAGCTTTCTTT
>many|.|TRBV12-3/TRBV12-4|TRBJ2-1
CASRVGRTYNEQFF
TGTGCCAGCAGGGTCGGAAGGACCTACAATGAGCAGTTCTTC
>once|TRBD1|TRBV7-2|TRBJ2-7
CASSIGQGEPYEQYF
TGTGCCAGCAGCATCGGACAGGGGGAGCCCTACGAGCAGTACTTC
>once|.|TRBV29-1|TRBJ2-2
CSVKTRQGPTGELFF
TGCAGCGTCAAAACCCGGCAGGGCCCCACCGGGGAGCTGTTTTTT
>many|.|TRBV6-5|TRBJ1-1
CASSYSQGGIGLGLPFF
TGTGCCAGCAGTTACTCCCAGGGAGGAATAGGGTTGGGTCTGCCTTTCTTT
>many|TRBD1|TRBV27|TRBJ2-5
CASRTITGTDQETQYF
TGTGCCAGCAGGACAATCACCGGGACAGACCAAGAGACCCAGTACTTC
>.|TRBD2|TRBV27|TRBJ2-7
CATSRLADSYEQYF
TGTGCCACCTCAAGACTAGCGGACTCCTACGAGCAGTACTTC
>.|TRBD1|TRBV5-1|TRBJ2-7
CASSTGQGNYEQYF
TGCGCCAGCAGCACGGGACAGGGGAACTACGAGCAGTACTTC
>few|.|TRBV9|TRBJ2-1
CASSAASQGRYNEQFF
TGTGCCAGCAGCGCAGCCTCTCAGGGGCGCTACAATGAGCAGTTCTTC
>many|TRBD1|TRBV18|TRBJ2-5
CASSWTGGETQYF
TGTGCCAGCTCATGGACAGGGGGTGAGACCCAGTACTTC
>many|.|TRBV20-1|TRBJ2-7
CSASIAVYEQYF
TGCAGTGCTAGTATTGCGGTCTACGAGCAGTACTTC
>many|.|TRBV3-1|TRBJ1-1
CASSQGGRLNTEAFF
TGTGCCAGCAGCCAAGGGGGTAGGTTGAACACTGAAGCTTTCTTT
>many|.|TRBV5-1|TRBJ2-2
CASSFAGQGTGELFF
TGCGCCAGCAGCTTCGCGGGGCAAGGCACCGGGGAGCTGTTTTTT
>.|.|TRBV28|TRBJ2-7
CASSTRAYEQYF
TGTGCCAGCAGCACCCGCGCCTACGAGCAGTACTTC
>.|.|TRBV12-3/TRBV12-4|TRBJ2-1
CASSLESYYNEQFF
TGTGCCAGCAGCCTAGAGTCATACTACAATGAGCAGTTCTTC
>many|.|TRBV7-2|TRBJ2-1
CASSFPGGDNEQFF
TGTGCCAGCAGCTTCCCCGGGGGTGACAATGAGCAGTTCTTC
>many|.|TRBV5-1|TRBJ1-1
CASSLGQTNTEAFF
TGCGCCAGCAGCTTGGGACAGACCAACACTGAAGCTTTCTTT
>many|.|TRBV3-1|TRBJ2-3
CASSQVTGATDTQYF
TGTGCCAGCAGCCAAGTTACAGGCGCCACAGATACGCAGTATTTT
>.|.|TRBV4-1|TRBJ1-6
CASSQRGDNNSPLHF
TGCGCCAGCAGCCAGAGGGGGGACAATAATTCACCCCTCCACTTT
>many|.|TRBV28|TRBJ2-3
CASSLGAVAADTQYF
TGTGCCAGCAGTTTGGGGGCGGTGGCGGCAGATACGCAGTATTTT
>many|.|TRBV2|TRBJ1-2
CASILDRAGGYTF
.
>many|.|TRBV5-5|TRBJ2-1
CASSLWDWESGSQFF
TGTGCCAGCAGCTTGTGGGATTGGGAATCGGGATCTCAGTTCTTC
>many|TRBD1|TRBV20-1|TRBJ2-3
CSARGQGMVQYF
TGCAGTGCTAGGGGACAGGGAATGGTTCAGTATTTT
>.|.|TRBV10-3|TRBJ1-2
CAISVPGERSGYTF
TGTGCCATCAGTGTTCCAGGGGAGCGAAGTGGCTACACCTTC
>few|.|TRBV19|TRBJ2-3
CASSQGAAPDTQYF
TGTGCCAGTAGTCAAGGGGCGGCCCCAGATACGCAGTATTTT
>many|.|TRBV28|TRBJ2-5
CASSSPPETQYF
TGTGCCAGCAGCTCCCCCCCAGAGACCCAGTACTTC
>many|.|TRBV7-3|TRBJ2-2
CASSLRGGRFTGELFF
TGTGCCAGCAGCTTAAGAGGAGGCAGGTTCACCGGGGAGCTGTTTTTT
>few|.|TRBV11-2|TRBJ2-1
CASSLGDFYNEQFF
TGTGCCAGCAGCTTAGGGGACTTTTACAATGAGCAGTTCTTC
>.|.|TRBV11-2|TRBJ1-3
CASSFNGISGNTIYF
TGTGCCAGCAGCTTCAATGGGATCTCTGGAAACACCATATATTTT
>.|.|TRBV6-5|TRBJ2-5
CASSYSGEQETQYF
TGTGCCAGCAGTTACTCAGGGGAACAAGAGACCCAGTACTTC
>many|.|TRBV7-2|TRBJ2-1
CASSSEGHSYNEQFF
TGTGCCAGCAGCTCAGAGGGGCACTCCTACAATGAGCAGTTCTTC